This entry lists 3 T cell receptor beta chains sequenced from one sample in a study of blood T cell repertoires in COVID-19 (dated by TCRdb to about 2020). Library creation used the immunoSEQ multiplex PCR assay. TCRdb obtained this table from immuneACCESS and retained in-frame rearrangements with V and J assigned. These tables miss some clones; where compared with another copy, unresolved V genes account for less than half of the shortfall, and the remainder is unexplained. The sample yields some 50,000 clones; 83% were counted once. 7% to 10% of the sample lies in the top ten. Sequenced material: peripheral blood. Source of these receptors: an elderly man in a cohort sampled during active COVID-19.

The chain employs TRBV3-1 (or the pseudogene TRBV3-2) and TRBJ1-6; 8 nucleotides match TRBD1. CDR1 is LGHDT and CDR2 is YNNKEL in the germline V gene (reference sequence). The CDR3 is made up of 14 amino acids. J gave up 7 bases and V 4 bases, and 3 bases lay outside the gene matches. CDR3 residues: CASSLRDRNSPLHF. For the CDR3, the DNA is TGTGCCAGCAGCCTCCGGGACAGGAATTCACCCCTCCACTTT.

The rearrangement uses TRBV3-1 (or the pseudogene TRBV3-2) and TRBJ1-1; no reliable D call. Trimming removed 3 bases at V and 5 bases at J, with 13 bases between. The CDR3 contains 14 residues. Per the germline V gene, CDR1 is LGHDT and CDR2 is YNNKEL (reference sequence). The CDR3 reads CASSQIGGGTEAFF. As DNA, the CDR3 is TGTGCCAGCAGCCAGATAGGTGGCGGGACTGAAGCTTTCTTT.

For the CDR3, the DNA is TGTGCCATCAACGTCGGGCAGGGGGGCTTGAACACTGAAGCTTTCTTT. This gives the protein CAINVGQGGLNTEAFF. J is TRBJ1-1 and V is TRBV10-3; 7 bases align to TRBD1. There are 16 residues in the CDR3. Per the germline V gene, CDR1 is ENHRY and CDR2 is SYGVKD. V dropped 7 bases and J dropped 0; count of bases not matched to a gene: 11.